These 17 T cell receptor beta chains were sequenced from one sample in a study of tumor-infiltrating lymphocytes in localized non-small cell lung cancer. TCRdb keeps only in-frame clones here, not all; method: immunoSEQ multiplex PCR. This sample has about 12,000 clones, with 75% to 90% found just once. Sequencing input: lung tumor tissue. Every receptor here comes from a human donor with non-small cell lung cancer.

The chain is built from TRBV7-9 and TRBJ2-7; 7 bases are shared with TRBD1. CDR1 SEHNR and CDR2 FQNEAQ come from the germline V gene (reference sequence). V lost 7 bases and J lost 3; bases outside the gene matches: 6. The CDR3 is 13 amino acids. CDR3 loop: CASIRDSYYEQYF. The CDR3 nucleotides read TGTGCCAGCATCCGGGACAGCTACTACGAGCAGTACTTC.

This sequence joins TRBV19 and TRBJ1-2; D ambiguous. V dropped 7 bases and J dropped 8 bases, with 14 bases sitting between them. CDR3 length: 12 amino acids. Germline values: CDR1 LNHDA, CDR2 SQIVND (reference sequence). CDR3 residues: CASNEGPRGYTF. Written as DNA, the CDR3 is TGTGCCAGTAATGAAGGCCCTAGGGGCTACACCTTC.

This clone is a singleton in its sample. The V gene is TRBV2, the J gene TRBJ1-5, with 10 nucleotides matching TRBD1. CDR1 and CDR2 from the germline V gene are SNHLY and FYNNEI. The CDR3 is 15 amino acids. V was clipped by 6 bases and J by 9 bases; unmatched bases: 11. The DNA of the CDR3 is TGTGCCAGCAGGATCCGGGACAGGGGCATTGGGCCCCAGCATTTT. Its translation: CASRIRDRGIGPQHF.

This chain joins TRBV5-1 and TRBJ1-2, with 9 positions matching TRBD1. V shed 5 bases, J shed 8 bases, and the junction held 10 bases outside the gene matches. The CDR3 extends over 14 amino acids. Germline V gene lookup returns CDR1 SGHRS and CDR2 YFSETQ. CDR3: CASSPKRTGEGYTF. The CDR3 DNA reads as TGCGCCAGCAGTCCAAAAAGGACAGGGGAAGGCTACACCTTC.

J is TRBJ2-7 and V is TRBV2; 7 nucleotides match TRBD2. After removal of 8 bases from V and 9 bases from J, the junction contained 7 bases not matched to a gene. Germline loops: CDR1 SNHLY, CDR2 FYNNEI. This CDR3 is built from 11 residues. In DNA, the CDR3 is TGTGCCAGCTCGGCGGCGGGAGCGCAGTACTTC. The encoded protein is CASSAAGAQYF.

This chain joins TRBV6-5 and TRBJ1-5; D not resolved. This CDR3 has 13 amino acids. CDR1 is MNHEY, CDR2 SVGAGI, per germline. With 7 bases removed from V and 4 bases from J, the gap between germline ends came to 11 bases. The CDR3 DNA follows: TGTGCCAGCACGTCGCAGCTAAATCAGCCCCAGCATTTT. Its translation is CASTSQLNQPQHF.

This clone appeared a single time. The V call is TRBV27, the J call TRBJ2-7; 8 bases match TRBD1. The CDR3 consists of 13 residues. Germline-derived CDR1 and CDR2 are MNHEY and SMNVEV (reference sequence). Trimming cost V 5 bases and J 3 bases; bases outside gene matches: 3. Here the CDR3 reads CASSLDRDYEQYF. CDR3 DNA sequence: TGTGCCAGCAGTCTGGACAGGGACTACGAGCAGTACTTC.

This clone showed up just once. This CDR3 is CASSAISGELFF. CDR3 in DNA: TGTGCCAGCAGCGCGATTTCAGGGGAGCTGTTTTTT. The chain couples TRBV9 to TRBJ2-2; D gene unclear. The V gene lost 3 bases and the J gene lost 8 bases, with 8 bases spanning the gap. CDR1 and CDR2 from the germline V gene are SGDLS and YYNGEE. There are 12 residues in the CDR3.

The chain combines TRBV10-2 with TRBJ1-6; 7 positions match TRBD1. V dropped 4 bases and J dropped 10; count of bases not matched to a gene: 7. Germline loops: CDR1 WSHSY, CDR2 SAAADI. The CDR3 extends over 14 amino acids. Written as DNA, the CDR3 is TGCGCCAGCAGTGCCTCAGGGGGGGGCTCACCCCTCCACTTT. Protein product: CASSASGGGSPLHF.

For the CDR3, the DNA is TGTGCCAGCAGCCGCGACAGGGCTGGGGCCAACGTCCTGACTTTC. Its translation is CASSRDRAGANVLTF. V and J are TRBV6-5 and TRBJ2-6, with TRBD1 matching over 7 bases. This CDR3 has 15 amino acids. With V trimmed by 6 bases and J by 2 bases, 4 bases remained unmatched. Germline V CDR1 and CDR2: MNHEY, SVGAGI.

V gene TRBV6-6 combines with J gene TRBJ2-6; TRBD1 matches 7 bases. Per the germline V gene, CDR1 is MNHNY and CDR2 is SVGAGI (reference sequence). V gave up 7 bases and J gave up 3 bases; unmatched junction bases: 6. There are 15 residues in the CDR3. CDR3 loop: CASIGGPLGANVLTF. CDR3 nucleotide sequence: TGTGCCAGCATAGGGGGCCCCCTTGGGGCCAACGTCCTGACTTTC.

V gene TRBV29-1 combines with J gene TRBJ1-2; D perhaps matches TRBD1 (5 bases). V lost 3 bases, J lost 4 bases, and 18 bases lay in between. The CDR3 runs 15 residues. The germline V gene encodes CDR1 SQVTM and CDR2 ANQGSEA. In nucleotides, the CDR3 is TGCAGCGTTGAGTTAGCTCCCGGGGGTAGCTATGGCTACACCTTC. It yields the protein CSVELAPGGSYGYTF.

The rearrangement uses TRBV30 and TRBJ2-7; no clear D. Trimming pared 1 base from V and 9 bases from J, leaving 10 bases between. CDR1 GTSNPN and CDR2 SVGIG come from the germline V gene (reference sequence). This CDR3 spans 11 amino acids. The CDR3 DNA reads TGTGCCTGGAGTGGGCCCTCGGGGCAGTACTTC. Translation: CAWSGPSGQYF. Variable domain in full (rest from reference TRBV30 and TRBJ2-7): SQTIHQWPATLVQPVGSPLSLECTVEGTSNPNLYWYRQAAGRGLQLLFYSVGIGQISSEVPQNLSASRPQDRQFILSSKKLLLSDSGFYLCAWSGPSGQYFGPGTRLTVT.

This clone has a handful of counts. This chain joins TRBV7-9 and TRBJ2-3, with D unclear. The CDR3 contains 14 residues. Germline V gives CDR1 SEHNR, CDR2 FQNEAQ (reference sequence). Trimming pared 4 bases from V and 2 bases from J, leaving 10 bases between. The CDR3 spells CASSSLDITDTQYF. CDR3 in DNA: TGTGCCAGCAGCTCCCTCGACATCACAGATACGCAGTATTTT.

This clone was seen only a few times. The chain joins TRBV7-8 to TRBJ2-7; 7 positions agree with TRBD2. This CDR3 has 15 amino acids. The germline CDR1 and CDR2 sequences are SGHVS and FQNEAQ. Unmatched junction bases numbered 6, after V lost 3 bases and J lost 1 base. CDR3 amino acids: CASSLRLAGSYEQYF. As DNA, the CDR3 is TGTGCCAGCAGCTTGAGATTAGCGGGTTCCTACGAGCAGTACTTC.

The chain combines TRBV11-2 with TRBJ2-7; unclear D gene. Germline lookup yields CDR1 SGHAT and CDR2 FQNNGV. This CDR3 contains 11 residues. V lost 5 bases, J lost 5 bases, and 7 bases lay in between. The CDR3 is CASSHQDEQYF. In DNA, the CDR3 is TGTGCCAGCAGCCACCAAGACGAGCAGTACTTC.

Written as DNA, the CDR3 is TGTGCCAGCAGCCAGCAGGGAACAGAAGGCTACACCTTC. This gives the protein CASSQQGTEGYTF. The chain links TRBV16 to TRBJ1-2; D perhaps matches TRBD1 (5 bases). The V gene lost 3 bases and the J gene lost 8 bases, with 13 bases spanning the gap. The CDR3 runs to 13 residues. Germline V gene sequence: CDR1 KGHSY, CDR2 FQNENV.